This T cell receptor beta chain appears in the sequencing data of a study of T cells in Graves' hyperthyroidism and ophthalmopathy. Study results and limitations: Appearing also in blood were most of the thyroid clonotypes expanded above 0.001. Through a model of 13 V-J features, ophthalmopathy was separated from stable hyperthyroidism.

The study enrolled patients aged 18 to 65 with newly diagnosed hyperthyroidism of under 2 months' duration. Fresh 10 ml peripheral blood yielded PBMCs. CDR1 SGHAT and CDR2 FQNNGV come from the germline V gene. V was shortened by 1 base and J by 2 bases, with 9 bases between the two germline ends. The CDR3 is made up of 15 amino acids. Points on this clonotype: What it binds is not known.

RNA transcripts provided the source from which TCR beta CDR3 regions were amplified. A first-round RT-PCR of the TCR CDR3 used the HTBI primer set. Using its own MiXCR run on the multiplex PCR reads, TCRdb lists one record per CDR3 protein. The table has almost 600,000 distinct CDR3 sequences, about 14% seen once; the top ten hold more than 5%. This chain links TRBV11-2 with TRBJ1-5; D call uncertain. This receptor was obtained from a woman in her 30s with Graves' hyperthyroidism that later progressed to Graves' ophthalmopathy. Material for sequencing was blood. The CDR3 nucleotides read TGTGCCAGCAGCTTAGGCAGCTGGGGCAATCAGCCCCAGCATTTT. This translates into CASSLGSWGNQPQHF.